This T cell receptor beta chain was identified during a study of identical twins. Study-level results: Out-of-frame beta sequences exhibited a weaker degree of excess twin sharing. Clonotypes of the beta chain that were abundant in cord blood carried fewer insertions (memory repertoires showed none). Findings depended on cross-sectional statistics rather than tracking the same donors.

V was clipped by 3 bases and J by 5 bases, with 10 bases between them. This CDR3 spans 13 amino acids. The germline gives CDR1 SEHNR, CDR2 FQNEAQ (reference sequence). A template switching step contributed a universal primer site, while unique molecular identifiers were present in the cDNA. TCRdb reanalysed the 5' RACE reads using MiXCR and keeps one entry per CDR3 protein. Of fewer than 650,000 distinct CDR3 sequences listed, around 7.5% are singletons. Many counts were recorded for this clonotype. The antigen is undetermined. These data were likewise used in another study, on yellow fever vaccine responses in identical twins.

The specimen was PBMCs. The chain couples TRBV7-9 to TRBJ2-5; D ambiguous. This clonotype was sampled from a woman under 30 in good health. The CDR3 coding sequence is TGTGCCAGCAGCTTCCTAGGTGGGGAGACCCAGTACTTC. Its translation is CASSFLGGETQYF.